This TCR beta chain derives from a study of blood T cell repertoires in COVID-19. In the authors' methods: Amplification of reference gene primers provided the estimated nucleated cell counts. Using immunoSEQ multiplex PCR, the repertoire was profiled, and TCRdb retains in-frame clones only, with some absent. From that table come the V and J calls and clone size; the DNA was used to work out D and trimming. This table has some 350,000 clones, more than 85% appearing once. This CDR3 has 16 amino acids. V shed 2 bases and J shed 0 bases, with 13 bases lying between them. The germline V gene has CDR1 LNHDA and CDR2 SQIVND (reference sequence). Assignments of participants to cohorts depended upon their own reported clinical history.

The sequence came from a woman between 25 and 40 years old who had recovered from COVID-19. The V and J genes are TRBV19 and TRBJ1-1; D not resolved. Sample: PBMCs or T cells enriched from blood (not recorded which). CDR3: CASSIRREFMNTEAFF. The CDR3 nucleotides read TGTGCCAGTAGTATAAGGAGGGAGTTCATGAACACTGAAGCTTTCTTT.